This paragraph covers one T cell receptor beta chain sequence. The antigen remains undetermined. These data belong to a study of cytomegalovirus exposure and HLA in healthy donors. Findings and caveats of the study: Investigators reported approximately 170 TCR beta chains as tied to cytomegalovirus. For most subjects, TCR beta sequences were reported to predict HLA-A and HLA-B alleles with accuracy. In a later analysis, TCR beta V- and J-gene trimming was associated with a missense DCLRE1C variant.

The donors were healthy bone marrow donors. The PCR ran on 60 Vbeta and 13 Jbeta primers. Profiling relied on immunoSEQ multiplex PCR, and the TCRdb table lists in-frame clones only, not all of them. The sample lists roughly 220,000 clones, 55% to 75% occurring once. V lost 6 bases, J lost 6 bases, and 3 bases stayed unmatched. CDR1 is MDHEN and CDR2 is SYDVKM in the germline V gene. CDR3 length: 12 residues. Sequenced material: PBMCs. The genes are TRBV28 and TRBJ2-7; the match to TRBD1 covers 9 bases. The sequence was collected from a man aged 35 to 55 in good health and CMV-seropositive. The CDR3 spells CASRLTGGEQYF. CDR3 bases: TGTGCCAGCAGACTGACAGGGGGCGAGCAGTACTTC.